This T cell receptor beta chain derives from a study of cytomegalovirus exposure and HLA in healthy donors. Whole-study results and caveats: Analyses of presence and absence presupposed an approximately uniform sequencing depth across donors. TRBV6-2, TRBV6-3 and some other V segments were unresolvable in 87-base-pair reads. About 87% or about 30% of the time was how often most TCR beta V segments were productive, according to an earlier analysis.

As concerns this clone: Its antigen is not identified.

The junction had 13 bases not matched to a gene; V was cut back by 0 bases and J by 7 bases. This CDR3 is built from 19 residues. Germline V gene sequence: CDR1 SGHDT, CDR2 YYEEEE. Amplification used 60 Vbeta primers and 13 Jbeta primers. Per the study methods: Roughly 11 million shared chains were among around 80 million unique TCR beta chains counted in a later analysis. Assay: immunoSEQ multiplex PCR; the TCRdb copy retains only in-frame clones and omits some. V, J and clone size were drawn from that table, and D and trimming were deduced from the DNA. The sample lists fewer than 200,000 clones; about 80% were seen once.

This receptor was identified in a man aged 30 to 39 in good health and CMV-seronegative. The sample comprised PBMCs. The rearrangement joins TRBV5-6 to TRBJ2-1, with 13 bases identical to TRBD2. Here the CDR3 reads CASSLGGLAGTRGWNEQFF. CDR3 in DNA: TGTGCCAGCAGCTTGGGGGGACTAGCGGGGACACGCGGGTGGAATGAGCAGTTCTTC.